This T cell receptor (beta chain) is from a study of fetal regulatory T cell absence and autoimmunity. Across the whole study: IPEX patients had exocrine pancreas autoimmunity without clinical diabetes.

Comment on this clone: Its target is not known.

Whole-study findings and limits: Pancreas TCRs were oligoclonally enriched versus cord blood, some clones over 80-fold.

The survey-level immunoSEQ assay was used. Sequencing was performed with immunoSEQ multiplex PCR; in TCRdb, only in-frame clones are kept and a portion is missing. The sample carries 95,000 to 100,000 clones, approximately 75% recorded once. The V and J ends lost 5 bases and 4 bases, in that order; junction bases with no gene match: 8. CDR1 SGHVS and CDR2 FNYEAQ come from the germline V gene. This CDR3 comprises 15 residues. V is TRBV7-6 and J is TRBJ2-1; 7 positions agree with TRBD2. Input material: pancreas tissue. The receptor's source is a male donor with IPEX syndrome. The DNA for the CDR3 is TGTGCCAGCAGCCCCCTAGCGGCATCGTACAATGAGCAGTTCTTC. Amino acids: CASSPLAASYNEQFF.